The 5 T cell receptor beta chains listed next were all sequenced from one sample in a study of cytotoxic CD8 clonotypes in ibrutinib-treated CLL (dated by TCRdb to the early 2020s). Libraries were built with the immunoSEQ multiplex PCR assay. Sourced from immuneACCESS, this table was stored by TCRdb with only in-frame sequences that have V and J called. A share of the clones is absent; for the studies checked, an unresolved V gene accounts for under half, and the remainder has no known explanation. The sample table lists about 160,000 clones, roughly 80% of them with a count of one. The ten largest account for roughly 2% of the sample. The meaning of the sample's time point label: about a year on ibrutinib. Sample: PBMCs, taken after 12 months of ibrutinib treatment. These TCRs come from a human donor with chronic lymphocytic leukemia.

The CDR3 DNA sequence: TGCAGCGTTCGACAGGGATCGGACTCACCCCTCCACTTT. Translation gives CSVRQGSDSPLHF. The rearrangement uses TRBV29-1 and TRBJ1-6, with 7 bases fitting TRBD1. Germline CDR1 SQVTM, CDR2 ANQGSEA. The CDR3 contains 13 residues. The J segment lost 10 bases and the V segment lost 5 bases, leaving 8 bases of the junction unmatched.

The CDR3 nucleotides read TGTGCCAGTAGAAGCATGGATCCTGCTTCGGACACTGAAGCTTTCTTT. Translating it yields CASRSMDPASDTEAFF. This chain connects TRBV19 to TRBJ1-1; no reliable D call. With 6 bases removed from V and 3 bases from J, the gap between germline ends came to 20 bases. CDR1 is LNHDA, CDR2 SQIVND, per germline (reference sequence). The CDR3 loop spans 16 amino acids. The whole variable domain, filled in from reference TRBV19 and TRBJ1-1, reads DGGITQSPKYLFRKEGQNVTLSCEQNLNHDAMYWYRQDPGQGLRLIYYSQIVNDFQKGDIAEGYSVSREKKESFPLTVTSAQKNPTAFYLCASRSMDPASDTEAFFGQGTRLTVV.

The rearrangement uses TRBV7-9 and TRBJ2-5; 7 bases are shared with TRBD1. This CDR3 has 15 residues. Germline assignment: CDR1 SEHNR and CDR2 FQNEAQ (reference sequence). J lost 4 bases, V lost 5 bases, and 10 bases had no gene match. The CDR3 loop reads CASSLRDSALETQYF. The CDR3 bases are TGTGCCAGCAGCCTCCGGGACAGTGCCTTAGAGACCCAGTACTTC.

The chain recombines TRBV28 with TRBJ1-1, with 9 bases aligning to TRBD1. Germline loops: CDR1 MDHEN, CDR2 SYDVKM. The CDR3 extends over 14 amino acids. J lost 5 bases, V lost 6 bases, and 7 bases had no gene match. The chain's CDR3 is CASSDGQGWTEAFF. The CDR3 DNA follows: TGTGCCAGCAGCGACGGACAGGGGTGGACTGAAGCTTTCTTT.

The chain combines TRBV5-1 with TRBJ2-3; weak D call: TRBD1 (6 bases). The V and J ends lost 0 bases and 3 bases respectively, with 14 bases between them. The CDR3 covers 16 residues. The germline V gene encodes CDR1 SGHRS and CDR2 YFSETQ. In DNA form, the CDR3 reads TGCGCCAGCAGCTTGGAGGACCGTCAGGGGACAGATACGCAGTATTTT. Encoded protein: CASSLEDRQGTDTQYF.